The 20 T cell receptor beta chains presented below share a single source sample, sequenced in a study of T cells in Graves' hyperthyroidism and ophthalmopathy. There were TCR beta CDR3 regions amplified from RNA transcripts. When the TCR CDR3 underwent first-round RT-PCR, the HTBI primer set was used. TCRdb analysed the multiplex PCR reads with MiXCR anew, one entry per CDR3 protein. The data contain under 700,000 distinct CDR3 sequences, approximately 16% of them singletons. Sample: blood. These receptors all stem from a woman between 18 and 29 years old with Graves' hyperthyroidism.

This clonotype came up many times. The V gene is TRBV28, the J gene TRBJ2-1, with D possibly TRBD2 on 6 matching bases. The CDR3 has 16 amino acids. Trimming removed 5 bases from V and 6 bases from J, with 20 bases in between. Germline-derived CDR1 and CDR2 are MDHEN and SYDVKM. The CDR3 loop is CASSPVTGSSGNEQFF. The DNA for the CDR3 is TGTGCCAGCAGTCCCGTGACCGGGAGTTCCGGCAATGAGCAGTTCTTC. The whole variable domain, filled in from reference TRBV28 and TRBJ2-1, reads DVKVTQSSRYLVKRTGEKVFLECVQDMDHENMFWYRQDPGLGLRLIYFSYDVKMKEKGDIPEGYSVSREKKERFSLILESASTNQTSMYLCASSPVTGSSGNEQFFGPGTRLTVL.

This clonotype showed up many times. V usage is TRBV11-3 and J usage is TRBJ2-5, with a weak D call TRBD2 (5 bases). Germline loops: CDR1 SGHNT, CDR2 YENEEA. The CDR3 has 14 amino acids. V dropped 1 base and J dropped 3 bases, with 9 bases sitting between them. The CDR3 region has the DNA TGTGCCAGCAGCTTAGGAACGGAGGAAGAGACCCAGTACTTC. Amino acids: CASSLGTEEETQYF.

This clonotype was seen ten or more times. The chain couples TRBV5-1 to TRBJ1-4; D unclear. Germline CDR1 SGHRS, CDR2 YFSETQ. V lost 4 bases and J 2 bases, leaving 15 bases between the germline ends. The length of the CDR3 is 16 residues. The CDR3 spells CASSPTEGLTNEKLFF. CDR3 in DNA: TGCGCCAGCAGCCCTACAGAGGGCTTGACTAATGAAAAACTGTTTTTT.

The CDR3, as DNA: TGTGCCAGCACAGTGGTACCTGCAACTAATGAAAAACTGTTTTTT. Its translation is CASTVVPATNEKLFF. The chain has TRBV6-1 and TRBJ1-4; no clear D. The CDR3 loop spans 15 amino acids. The germline V gene has CDR1 MNHNS and CDR2 SASEGT. Trimming took off 7 bases at V and 0 bases at J, with 12 bases between the two ends.

The sample holds many counts of this clonotype. This chain connects TRBV7-2 to TRBJ2-5; 9 positions match TRBD2. This CDR3 has 16 residues. V lost 5 bases to trimming and J lost 4 bases; unmatched junction nucleotides: 11. CDR1 and CDR2 (germline): SGHTA, FQGNSA. The CDR3 reads CASSLGVAGVGETQYF. CDR3 in DNA: TGTGCCAGCAGCCTGGGCGTAGCGGGAGTGGGAGAGACCCAGTACTTC.

The rearrangement uses TRBV28 and TRBJ2-5, with no clear D. CDR3 length equals 14 residues. Trimming left V 2 bases short and J 0 bases short, with 7 bases between. Germline V gene lookup returns CDR1 MDHEN and CDR2 SYDVKM. The CDR3 nucleotides read TGTGCCAGCAGTTTAACGGAATACCAAGAGACCCAGTACTTC. This sequence encodes CASSLTEYQETQYF.

This clonotype was detected many times. The V gene is TRBV6-1, the J gene TRBJ2-3; D is unresolved. The V end lost 3 bases, the J end lost 1 base, and 8 bases lay between the germline ends. The CDR3 totals 14 residues. Germline lookup yields CDR1 MNHNS and CDR2 SASEGT. For the CDR3, the DNA is TGTGCCAGCAGTGACCCCGGCGGCACAGATACGCAGTATTTT. Protein sequence: CASSDPGGTDTQYF.

This clonotype was observed a handful of times. V usage is TRBV3-1 and J usage is TRBJ1-2; possibly TRBD1 for D (5 bases). This CDR3 region has 15 residues. V shed 4 bases and J shed 0 bases, with 12 bases lying between them. Germline assignment: CDR1 LGHDT and CDR2 YNNKEL (reference sequence). CDR3 nucleotide sequence: TGTGCCAGCAGCCCCCGGGGGGACTCTAACTATGGCTACACCTTC. Amino acid sequence: CASSPRGDSNYGYTF.

This clonotype has a count of ten or more. CDR3 protein: CASSAQGSNTEAFF. In DNA form, the CDR3 reads TGCGCCAGCAGCGCTCAGGGATCGAACACTGAAGCTTTCTTT. The rearrangement joins TRBV5-1 to TRBJ1-1; tentatively, D is TRBD1 (5 bases). This CDR3 is 14 amino acids long. From germline, CDR1 is SGHRS and CDR2 YFSETQ. Deletions cut 4 bases from V and 1 base from J, with 11 bases between.

This clonotype was counted a few times. This sequence may be a read error, since a much larger clone differs from it by one base. This chain links TRBV20-1 with TRBJ2-3; no clear D. The CDR3 is 12 amino acids. The ends were cut back, 5 bases at V and 7 bases at J, with 13 bases in the middle. Germline CDR1 and CDR2: DFQATT and SNEGSKA (reference sequence). The CDR3 region is CSAPLTSYTQYF. The DNA of the CDR3 is TGCAGTGCTCCCCTGACGAGCTATACGCAGTATTTT.

In its sample, this clonotype was seen many times. The V gene is TRBV20-1, the J gene TRBJ1-6, with TRBD1 identical over 9 bases. The CDR3 extends over 15 amino acids. Germline loops: CDR1 DFQATT, CDR2 SNEGSKA (reference sequence). V gave up 5 bases and J gave up 5 bases; unmatched junction bases: 7. CDR3 sequence reads: CSAPDRGSDNSPLHF. CDR3 DNA sequence: TGCAGTGCTCCGGACAGGGGATCGGATAATTCACCCCTCCACTTT.

The chain combines TRBV19 with TRBJ1-5; maybe TRBD1 (5 bases). CDR3 size: 16 residues. Trimming shortened V by 6 bases and J by 2 bases, and 17 bases separated the two germline ends. Germline V gives CDR1 LNHDA, CDR2 SQIVND (reference sequence). CDR3 in amino acids: CASSWFSQGGNQPQHF. Here the CDR3 DNA reads TGTGCCAGTAGCTGGTTTAGTCAGGGCGGCAATCAGCCCCAGCATTTT.

At least ten counts were recorded for this clonotype. V gene TRBV12-3 or TRBV12-4 combines with J gene TRBJ2-3, with D perhaps given as TRBD1 or TRBD2 (5 bases each). V was pared by 6 bases and J by 1 base, with 11 bases between. This CDR3 is 14 amino acids long. The CDR3 nucleotides read TGTGCCAGCAGCTGGGACCTCGGCACAGATACGCAGTATTTT. Amino acids: CASSWDLGTDTQYF.

This clonotype was seen many times. The chain is built from TRBV2 and TRBJ2-1; TRBD2 aligns across 7 bases. This CDR3 spans 16 amino acids. Looked up from germline, CDR1 is SNHLY and CDR2 is FYNNEI. Losses at the gene ends were 3 bases for V and 0 bases for J; bases not matched to a gene: 5. Written as DNA, the CDR3 is TGTGCCAGCAGTGATCGGGAGGCCAGCTCCTACAATGAGCAGTTCTTC. Protein sequence: CASSDREASSYNEQFF.

This sequence joins TRBV2 and TRBJ1-5; D is ambiguous. Germline loops: CDR1 SNHLY, CDR2 FYNNEI. There are 14 residues in the CDR3. Trimming left V 4 bases short and J 4 bases short, with 11 bases between. The CDR3 reads CASSGEAENQPQHF. In DNA, the CDR3 is TGTGCCAGCAGTGGGGAGGCAGAGAATCAGCCCCAGCATTTT.

The chain couples TRBV12-5 to TRBJ2-1; D may correspond to TRBD1 or TRBD2 (6 bases each). The V end was cut by 0 bases, the J end by 6 bases, with 18 bases between. In germline, CDR1 is LGHNT, CDR2 FRNRAP. This CDR3 region has 17 residues. The CDR3 here is CASGLVIMRGAANEQFF. The DNA of the CDR3 is TGTGCTAGTGGTTTGGTAATCATGAGGGGGGCAGCCAATGAGCAGTTCTTC.

This clonotype was counted a few times. The chain has TRBV9 and TRBJ2-7, with D unresolved. This CDR3 has 14 amino acids. Trimming took off 0 bases at V and 2 bases at J, with 9 bases between the two ends. Germline V gene data show CDR1 as SGDLS and CDR2 as YYNGEE. This CDR3 reads CASSVDSLTYEQYF. In DNA form, the CDR3 reads TGTGCCAGCAGCGTAGACAGTCTAACCTACGAGCAGTACTTC.

The chain uses TRBV24-1 and TRBJ2-5; D gene unclear. Trimming left V 5 bases short and J 0 bases short, with 12 bases between. This CDR3 region has 15 residues. Germline values: CDR1 KGHDR, CDR2 SFDVKD. CDR3 sequence: CATSATNLYQETQYF. CDR3 sequence (DNA): TGTGCCACCAGTGCTACTAACCTGTACCAAGAGACCCAGTACTTC.

This clonotype was observed at least ten times. The chain is built from TRBV20-1 and TRBJ2-5, with a possible D match to TRBD2 (5 bases). Germline V gene data show CDR1 as DFQATT and CDR2 as SNEGSKA (reference sequence). The CDR3 spans 14 residues. V was clipped by 1 base and J by 2 bases, with 11 bases between them. The CDR3 loop reads CSARAFERQETQYF. The CDR3 DNA reads as TGCAGTGCTAGAGCCTTTGAGCGGCAAGAGACCCAGTACTTC.

This clonotype was observed at least ten times. The rearrangement links TRBV24-1 to TRBJ2-3; D is unresolved. The CDR3 contains 13 residues. The germline V and J ends were trimmed by 12 bases and 1 base, with 13 bases remaining between them. Per the germline V gene, CDR1 is KGHDR and CDR2 is SFDVKD. The CDR3 sequence: CASKDGGTDTQYF. The CDR3 DNA reads TGTGCCTCAAAGGACGGAGGCACAGATACGCAGTATTTT.